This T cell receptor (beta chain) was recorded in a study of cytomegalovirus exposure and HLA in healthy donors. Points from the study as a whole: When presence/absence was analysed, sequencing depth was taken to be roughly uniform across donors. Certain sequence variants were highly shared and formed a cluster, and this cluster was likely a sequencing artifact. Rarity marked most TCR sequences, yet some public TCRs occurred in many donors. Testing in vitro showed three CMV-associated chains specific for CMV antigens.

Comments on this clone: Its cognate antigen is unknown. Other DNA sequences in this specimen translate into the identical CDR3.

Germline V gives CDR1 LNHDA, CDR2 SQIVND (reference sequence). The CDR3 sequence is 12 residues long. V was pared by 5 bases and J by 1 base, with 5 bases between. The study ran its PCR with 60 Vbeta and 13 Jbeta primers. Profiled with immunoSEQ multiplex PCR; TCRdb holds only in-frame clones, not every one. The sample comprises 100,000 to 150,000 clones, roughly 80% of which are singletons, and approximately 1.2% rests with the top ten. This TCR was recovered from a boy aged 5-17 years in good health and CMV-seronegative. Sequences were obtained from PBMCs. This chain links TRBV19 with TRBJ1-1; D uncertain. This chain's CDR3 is CASSRGNTEAFF. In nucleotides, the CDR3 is TGTGCCAGTAGTCGGGGGAACACTGAAGCTTTCTTT.